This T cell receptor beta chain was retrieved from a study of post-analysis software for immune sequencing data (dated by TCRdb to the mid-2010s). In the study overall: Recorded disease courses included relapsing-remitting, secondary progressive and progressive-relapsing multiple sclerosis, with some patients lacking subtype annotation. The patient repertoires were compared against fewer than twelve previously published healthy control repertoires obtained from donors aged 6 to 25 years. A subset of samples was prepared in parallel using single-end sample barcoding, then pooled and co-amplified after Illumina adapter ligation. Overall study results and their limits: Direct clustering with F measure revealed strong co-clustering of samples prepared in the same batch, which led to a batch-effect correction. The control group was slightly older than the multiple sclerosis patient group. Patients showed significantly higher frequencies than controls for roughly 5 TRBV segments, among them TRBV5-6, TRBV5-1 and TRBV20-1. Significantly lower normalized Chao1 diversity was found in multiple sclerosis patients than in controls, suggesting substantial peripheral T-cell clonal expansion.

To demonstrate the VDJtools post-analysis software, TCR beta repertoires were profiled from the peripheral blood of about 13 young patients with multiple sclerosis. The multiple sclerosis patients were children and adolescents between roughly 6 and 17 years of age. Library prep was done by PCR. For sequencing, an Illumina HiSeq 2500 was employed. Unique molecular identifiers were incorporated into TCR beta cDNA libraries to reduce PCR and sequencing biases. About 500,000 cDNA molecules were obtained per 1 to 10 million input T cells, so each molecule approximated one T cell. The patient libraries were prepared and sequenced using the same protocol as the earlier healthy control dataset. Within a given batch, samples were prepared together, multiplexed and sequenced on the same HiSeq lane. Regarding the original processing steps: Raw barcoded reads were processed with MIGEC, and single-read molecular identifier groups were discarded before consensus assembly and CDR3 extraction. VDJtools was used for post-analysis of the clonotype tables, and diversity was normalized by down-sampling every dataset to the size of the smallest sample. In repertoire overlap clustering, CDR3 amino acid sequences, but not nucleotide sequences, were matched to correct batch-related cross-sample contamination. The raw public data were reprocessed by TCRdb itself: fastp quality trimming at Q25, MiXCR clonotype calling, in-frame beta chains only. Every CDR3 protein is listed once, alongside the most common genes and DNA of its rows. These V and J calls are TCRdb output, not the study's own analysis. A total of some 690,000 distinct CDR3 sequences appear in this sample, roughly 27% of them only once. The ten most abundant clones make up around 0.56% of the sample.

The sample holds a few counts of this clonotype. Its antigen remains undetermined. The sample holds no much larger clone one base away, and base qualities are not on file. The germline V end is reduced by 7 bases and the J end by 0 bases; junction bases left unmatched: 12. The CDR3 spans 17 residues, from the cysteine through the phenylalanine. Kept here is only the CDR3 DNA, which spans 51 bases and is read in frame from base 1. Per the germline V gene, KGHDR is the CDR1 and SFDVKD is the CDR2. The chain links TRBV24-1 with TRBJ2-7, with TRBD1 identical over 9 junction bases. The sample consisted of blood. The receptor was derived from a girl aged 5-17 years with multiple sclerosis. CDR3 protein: CATRLRDRERNSYEQYF. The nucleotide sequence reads TGTGCCACCAGACTCCGGGACAGGGAAAGGAACTCCTACGAGCAGTACTTC.